The 20 T cell receptor beta chains given below trace back to one sample, sequenced in a study of blood T cell repertoires in COVID-19. The protocol was immunoSEQ multiplex PCR, while the TCRdb copy is restricted to in-frame clones and leaves out a portion. The table lists about 170,000 clones, approximately 84% of them singletons, with under 8.5% in the top ten. The sample taken for sequencing was peripheral blood. Receptors originate from a man between 40 and 49 years old who had recovered from COVID-19.

To note about this clone: The missing conserved phenylalanine or tryptophan at the end of this CDR3 makes a read error likely. No DNA is shown, since the ends of the CDR3 on it are uncertain; the CDR3 is the one TCRdb lists. V is TRBV10-3 and J is TRBJ1-1; the table's TRBD1 call for D was not verified on the DNA. The CDR3 is 9 amino acids in total, end residues counted. The germline V gene encodes CDR1 ENHRY and CDR2 SYGVKD. This CDR3 reads CAVLRNLGV.

The chain employs TRBV6-5 and TRBJ2-7; TRBD2 matches 8 bases. J gave up 4 bases and V 9 bases, and 8 bases lay outside the gene matches. The CDR3 totals 13 residues. Germline CDR1 MNHEY, CDR2 SVGAGI. The CDR3 loop is CASKISGGYEQYF. The CDR3, as DNA: TGTGCCAGTAAAATTTCGGGGGGGTACGAGCAGTACTTC.

V is TRBV15 and J is TRBJ2-7; 11 positions agree with TRBD1. The CDR3 sequence is 16 residues long. V shed 1 base and J 2 bases; nucleotides not matched to a gene: 4. Looked up from germline, CDR1 is LNHNV and CDR2 is YYDKDF (reference sequence). CDR3 region: CATSRGGTGGTYEQYF. In DNA, the CDR3 is TGTGCCACCAGCAGAGGGGGGACAGGGGGAACCTACGAGCAGTACTTC.

The CDR3 DNA sequence: TGTGCCAGCAGCAACAAAGCGGGAGGGCCGGGGGAGCAGTACTTC. It codes for CASSNKAGGPGEQYF. This chain uses TRBV3-1 (or the pseudogene TRBV3-2) with TRBJ2-7; TRBD2 matches 10 bases. Germline V gives CDR1 LGHDT, CDR2 YNNKEL (reference sequence). This CDR3 has 15 residues. V shed 5 bases and J 7 bases; nucleotides not matched to a gene: 11.

The chain uses TRBV4-3 and TRBJ2-1; 12 positions match TRBD2. The CDR3 sequence is 19 residues long. Germline V gene data show CDR1 as LGHNA and CDR2 as YSLEER. Losses at the gene ends were 1 base for V and 0 bases for J; bases not matched to a gene: 7. CDR3 DNA sequence: TGCGCCAGCAGCCAAGTATGGCTAGCGGGAGGGAGCTCCTACAATGAGCAGTTCTTC. Translating it yields CASSQVWLAGGSSYNEQFF.

This rearrangement joins TRBV3-1 (or the pseudogene TRBV3-2) to TRBJ2-2, with 9 bases lining up with TRBD1. The V gene end was trimmed by 3 bases and the J gene end by 7 bases; junction bases not matched to a gene: 9. The CDR3 covers 16 residues. Germline assignment: CDR1 LGHDT and CDR2 YNNKEL (reference sequence). CDR3 DNA: TGTGCCAGCAGCCACTCAAAGGACAGGGGAATCGGGGAGCTGTTTTTT. This encodes CASSHSKDRGIGELFF.

This sequence joins TRBV6-1 and TRBJ1-2, with a possible D match to TRBD1 (6 bases). Trimming left V 3 bases short and J 4 bases short, with 15 bases between. Germline CDR1 reads MNHNS; CDR2 reads SASEGT. This CDR3 region has 15 residues. The CDR3 region is CASSESTGPAYGYTF. CDR3 coding DNA: TGTGCCAGCAGTGAGTCAACAGGGCCGGCCTATGGCTACACCTTC.

V is TRBV9 and J is TRBJ2-3; the D is unclear. The ends were cut back, 0 bases at V and 1 base at J, with 9 bases in the middle. CDR1 is SGDLS, CDR2 YYNGEE, per germline. The CDR3 totals 15 residues. The CDR3 sequence: CASSVGMGRTDTQYF. The CDR3 nucleotides are TGTGCCAGCAGCGTAGGGATGGGCCGCACAGATACGCAGTATTTT.

Comments on this clone: Other DNA sequences of this sample code for an identical CDR3. V and J are TRBV6-5 and TRBJ1-2; no clear D gene. In germline, CDR1 is MNHEY, CDR2 SVGAGI. This CDR3 region has 14 residues. V shed 0 bases and J shed 2 bases, with 7 bases lying between them. The CDR3 here is CASSYSRGNYGYTF. For the CDR3, the DNA is TGTGCCAGCAGTTACTCGAGAGGAAACTATGGCTACACCTTC.

CDR3 loop: CASSATGRANTEAFF. The CDR3 DNA reads as TGTGCCAGCAGCGCCACAGGGAGGGCTAACACTGAAGCTTTCTTT. The chain carries TRBV9 and TRBJ1-1; maybe TRBD1 (6 bases). Looked up from germline, CDR1 is SGDLS and CDR2 is YYNGEE. The CDR3 totals 15 residues. Trimming took off 3 bases at V and 2 bases at J, with 14 bases between the two ends.

The chain uses TRBV6-2 or TRBV6-3 and TRBJ1-2; D possibly corresponds to TRBD1 (6 bases). V was clipped by 4 bases and J by 8 bases, with 11 bases between them. This CDR3 is 12 amino acids long. Germline V gene data show CDR1 as MNHEY and CDR2 as SVGEGT. The CDR3 sequence: CASSFEGVGYTF. For the CDR3, the DNA is TGTGCCAGCAGTTTCGAGGGGGTCGGCTACACCTTC.

This chain uses TRBV4-2 with TRBJ1-2; TRBD1 matches 11 bases. This CDR3 is built from 16 residues. Germline CDR1 LGHNA, CDR2 YNFKEQ. Trimming at V came to 2 bases and at J to 4 bases, leaving 6 bases not matched to a gene. As DNA, the CDR3 is TGTGCCAGCAGCCAAAAAGGACAGGGGGCTTCCTATGGCTACACCTTC. This translates into CASSQKGQGASYGYTF.

This clone has a single count. The chain uses TRBV6-5 and TRBJ1-6; unclear D gene. Germline values: CDR1 MNHEY, CDR2 SVGAGI. The V gene lost 11 bases and the J gene lost 6 bases, with 14 bases spanning the gap. The CDR3 consists of 13 residues. CDR3 in amino acids: CAVRENRNSPLHF. In DNA, the CDR3 is TGTGCCGTCCGGGAGAACCGTAATTCACCCCTCCACTTT.

The chain recombines TRBV21-1 with TRBJ1-2; the D call in the table, TRBD1, was not verified against the DNA. TRBV21-1 is a recognized pseudogene. There are 14 residues in the CDR3. The CDR3 DNA follows: TGTGCCAGCATCACAGGGAGTGGGGACTATGGCTACACCTTC. It translates to CASITGSGDYGYTF.

This clone showed up just a few times. CDR3 nucleotides: TGTGCCATCAGTGAGGGCGGTCTTTCTAATGAAAAACTGTTTTTT. Its protein product is CAISEGGLSNEKLFF. This sequence joins TRBV10-3 and TRBJ1-4; no firm D call. V shed 2 bases and J shed 3 bases, with 10 bases lying between them. The CDR3 runs to 15 residues. Germline CDR1 is ENHRY and CDR2 is SYGVKD.

V gene TRBV19 combines with J gene TRBJ2-7; TRBD1 matches 9 bases. The CDR3 consists of 14 residues. Germline V lookup: CDR1 LNHDA, CDR2 SQIVND (reference sequence). Trimming took 8 bases from V and 6 from J; bases not matched to a gene: 11. CDR3 in DNA: TGTGCCAGTGAAACCGGGACAGGGACGAGCGAGCAGTACTTC. It yields the protein CASETGTGTSEQYF.

The chain couples TRBV30 to TRBJ1-3, with D possibly being TRBD1 (5 bases). V was clipped by 2 bases and J by 2 bases, with 10 bases between them. CDR1 GTSNPN and CDR2 SVGIG come from the germline V gene (reference sequence). CDR3 length: 14 amino acids. CDR3 amino acids: CAWSRAGTGNTIYF. The CDR3 coding sequence is TGTGCCTGGAGTCGGGCAGGGACTGGAAACACCATATATTTT.

The CDR3 spells CASSSPDFSYEQYF. The CDR3 bases are TGTGCCAGCAGCTCACCGGACTTCTCCTACGAGCAGTACTTC. V usage is TRBV2 and J usage is TRBJ2-7; D possibly corresponds to TRBD2 (5 bases). The length of the CDR3 is 14 residues. Germline CDR1 SNHLY, CDR2 FYNNEI. Trimming took off 6 bases at V and 0 bases at J, with 12 bases between the two ends.

This clone is a singleton in its sample. The chain carries TRBV7-9 and TRBJ2-1; 9 nucleotides match TRBD2. The germline V gene has CDR1 SEHNR and CDR2 FQNEAQ (reference sequence). The CDR3 sequence is 15 residues long. V lost 5 bases and J lost 8; bases outside the gene matches: 10. CDR3 in amino acids: CASSVALAGFDEQFF. CDR3 DNA: TGTGCCAGCAGCGTGGCCCTAGCGGGGTTTGATGAGCAGTTCTTC. Supplemented by reference TRBV7-9 and TRBJ2-1, the full variable domain reads DTGVSQNPRHKITKRGQNVTFRCDPISEHNRLYWYRQTLGQGPEFLTYFQNEAQLEKSRLLSDRFSAERPKGSFSTLEIQRTEQGDSAMYLCASSVALAGFDEQFFGPGTRLTVL.

Concerning this clone: Other DNA sequences in the same sample also yield this CDR3. The chain joins TRBV7-2 to TRBJ2-2; D is perhaps TRBD2 (6 bases). Germline lookup yields CDR1 SGHTA and CDR2 FQGNSA. CDR3 length equals 16 residues. The V end lost 2 bases, the J end lost 6 bases, and 16 bases lay between the germline ends. For the CDR3, the DNA is TGTGCCAGCAGCTTACCCCCTCGGGAGCTAGCCGGGGAGCTGTTTTTT. It specifies CASSLPPRELAGELFF.